This T cell receptor (beta chain) was recovered during a study of breast tumors, draining lymph nodes, adjacent tissues. Study-wide findings and caveats: Luminal-like breast cancer showed significantly higher tumor–nontumor repertoire similarity than basal-like. Data only fit, rather than demonstrated, lymph node origin of most tumor T cells.

The lymph nodes were axillary draining lymph nodes from breast cancer patients. Per germline, CDR1 DFQATT and CDR2 SNEGSKA (reference sequence). Trimming cost V 2 bases and J 15 bases, with 14 bases left between them. This CDR3 is built from 11 residues. This clonotype was seen at least ten times. Its antigen is not identified. A single record per CDR3 protein comes from TCRdb applying MiXCR to the multiplex PCR reads. The sample records about 100,000 distinct CDR3 sequences, around 20% being singletons. This receptor was identified in a female donor with breast cancer. Some clones in this sample may be carry-over from other donors' samples. The rearrangement joins TRBV20-1 to TRBJ2-1, with D tentatively TRBD1 (5 bases). The sequenced sample consisted of axillary lymph node tissue. CDR3 loop: CSARTDSLWFF. The CDR3 coding sequence is TGCAGTGCTAGAACAGACAGTTTGTGGTTCTTC.